This T cell receptor (beta chain) is drawn from a study of OX40 agonist ivuxolimab in advanced cancers. The protocol was immunoSEQ multiplex PCR, while the TCRdb copy is restricted to in-frame clones and leaves out a portion. The sample contains about 160,000 clones, around 94% of which appear only once. Trimming removed 2 bases at V and 3 bases at J, with 13 bases between. Germline CDR1 MNHEY, CDR2 SVGAGI. This CDR3 contains 15 residues. Sequences were derived from CD4+ or CD8+ T cells sorted from blood, sampled in a trial of the OX40 agonist ivuxolimab. The receptor was isolated from an adult with an advanced solid tumor such as melanoma, head and neck, liver or kidney cancer. V gene TRBV6-5 combines with J gene TRBJ1-1, with D tentatively TRBD1 (6 bases). CDR3 coding DNA: TGTGCCAGCAGTTACCCGCGGGGGGGGCACACTGAAGCTTTCTTT. Residues: CASSYPRGGHTEAFF.